The rows below give T cell receptor beta chains drawn from one sample of a study of blood T cell repertoires in COVID-19. Measured with immunoSEQ multiplex PCR; TCRdb has only the in-frame clones, and not every one. Of roughly 220,000 clones listed, about four fifths are singletons. The sequencing sample was made of PBMCs or T cells enriched from blood (not recorded which). The receptor source for this set is a woman between 35 and 50 years old with acute COVID-19. Both conserved end residues are part of each CDR3.

>TRBV5-1
CASRRAGYQETQYF
>TRBV12-3/TRBV12-4
CASSPNTEAFF
>TRBV9
CASSGSGRGFYNEQFF
>TRBV27
CASSPYLRGLLQANYGYTF
>TRBV5-6
CASSLGAGVANYGYTF
>TRBV5-6
CASSDLGRGGHEQYF
>TRBV5-5
CASSLFGGSLFGETQYF
>TRBV15
CATSRKGTASYNEQFF
>TRBV19
CASSIVRGNYGYTF
>TRBV28
CASSPGLAETDTQYF
>TRBV18
CASSHMTSFEGTDTQYF
>TRBV7-9
CASSFPGQTYGYTF
>TRBV27
CASSRPGTGFHGYTF
>TRBV19
CASSIAGTSGYNEQFF
>TRBV5-6
CASSVRQEINSPLHF
>TRBV27
CASRGQGASYNSPLHF
>TRBV5-8
CASSLVRRINTEAFF
>TRBV29-1
CSVVVSTEAFF
>TRBV25-1
CASRSGHTIDYEQYF
>TRBV1
CTSSLLTGGADSPLHF
>TRBV27
CASSQNTGELFF
>TRBV27
CASSMRANYGYTF
>TRBV20-1
CSARLTGYTF
>TRBV10-2
CASRDGLLSTDTQYF
>TRBV11-2
CASSLLGREQYF
>TRBV21-1
CASSKLQGGYGYTF
>TRBV7-3
CASSRTSGGNEQFF
>TRBV10-3
CAIRGQGRGNTIYF
>TRBV13
CASSLSGGHGYTF
>TRBV4-3
CASSQDRAGFTYEQYF
>TRBV5-1
CASSRRLSTEAFF